The 25 T cell receptor beta chains given below trace back to one sample, sequenced in a study of T cell repertoires in cytomegalovirus infection. One entry per CDR3 protein results from TCRdb running MiXCR on the reads. The table has almost 550,000 distinct CDR3 sequences, approximately 15% seen once. The sequenced sample was CD8+ T cells from PBMCs. These receptors were collected from a human donor in good health (CMV status not recorded). Some clones in this sample may be carry-over from other donors' samples.

This clonotype was counted ten times or more. This sequence joins TRBV7-9 and TRBJ2-5; D possibly matches TRBD1 or TRBD2 (6 bases each). The CDR3 is 14 residues long. The germline gives CDR1 SEHNR, CDR2 FQNEAQ (reference sequence). V shed 5 bases and J shed 6 bases, with 16 bases lying between them. The CDR3, as DNA: TGTGCCAGCAGCCACGTAGGCGGGGACAAGACCCAGTACTTC. Residues: CASSHVGGDKTQYF.

This clonotype was seen a few times. J is TRBJ2-7 and V is TRBV27; TRBD2 matches 14 bases. V gave up 5 bases and J gave up 1 base; unmatched junction bases: 13. CDR1 and CDR2 (germline): MNHEY, SMNVEV (reference sequence). The CDR3 runs to 19 residues. CDR3 in DNA: TGTGCCAGCAGTCCACTCCCCGTCGGACTAGCGGGAGGATCCTACGAGCAGTACTTC. This translates into CASSPLPVGLAGGSYEQYF.

This clonotype showed up many times. V and J are TRBV19 and TRBJ1-2; 10 nucleotides match TRBD1. Germline-derived CDR1 and CDR2 are LNHDA and SQIVND (reference sequence). The CDR3 spans 14 residues. V lost 7 bases to trimming and J lost 2 bases; unmatched junction nucleotides: 4. The CDR3 protein is CASTPGQGNYGYTF. The CDR3 nucleotides read TGTGCCAGTACACCGGGACAGGGGAACTATGGCTACACCTTC.

In its sample, this clonotype was seen a few times. V is TRBV2 and J is TRBJ1-1; D not resolved. Per germline, CDR1 SNHLY and CDR2 FYNNEI. This CDR3 region has 15 residues. V was cut by 1 base and J by 1 base, with 10 bases left in between. The CDR3 sequence is CASSEGVTQNTEAFF. In DNA, the CDR3 is TGTGCCAGCAGTGAAGGTGTGACCCAGAACACTGAAGCTTTCTTT.

Concerning this clonotype itself: Relative to the germline gene, one junction end is altered; a read error may explain this. The chain links TRBV7-6 to TRBJ2-5, with D possibly being TRBD2 (6 bases). Germline V gene sequence: CDR1 SGHVS, CDR2 FNYEAQ. This CDR3 is built from 14 residues. CDR3 sequence: CASSFRLEEETQYF. The CDR3 coding sequence is TGTGCAAGCAGCTTCCGACTAGAGGAGGAGACCCAGTACTTC.

This chain uses TRBV18 with TRBJ2-2, with a possible D match to TRBD1 (5 bases). The germline V gene has CDR1 KGHSH and CDR2 LQKENI. This CDR3 has 15 residues. V was pared by 3 bases and J by 4 bases, with 12 bases between. CDR3 sequence: CASSPSPGFTGELFF. The DNA for the CDR3 is TGTGCCAGCTCACCCTCTCCAGGGTTCACCGGGGAGCTGTTTTTT.

Many counts were recorded for this clonotype. CDR3 sequence: CASSFTGGGTEAFF. The CDR3 nucleotides are TGTGCCAGCAGCTTCACAGGGGGTGGCACTGAAGCTTTCTTT. The rearrangement uses TRBV7-3 and TRBJ1-1; TRBD1 matches 8 bases. V trimming: 3 bases; J trimming: 4 bases; junction bases outside the gene matches: 4. Germline lookup yields CDR1 SGHTA and CDR2 FQGTGA. CDR3 length: 14 amino acids.

This clonotype has more than one count but fewer than ten. As DNA, the CDR3 is TGCGCCAGCAGTCCGGGATTTAGCAATCAGCCCCAGCATTTT. It specifies CASSPGFSNQPQHF. The gene calls are TRBV5-1 and TRBJ1-5; no clear D. V lost 5 bases and J lost 0, with 9 bases in between. The CDR3 runs 14 residues. Germline V gene lookup returns CDR1 SGHRS and CDR2 YFSETQ.

V usage is TRBV19 and J usage is TRBJ2-1; TRBD1 is a possible D gene (7 bases). The CDR3 runs to 19 residues. V lost 5 bases, J lost 0 bases, and 23 bases lay in between. Germline V CDR1 and CDR2: LNHDA, SQIVND (reference sequence). This CDR3 reads CASSPLRRDRISSYNEQFF. The CDR3, as DNA: TGTGCCAGTAGTCCCCTCCGGAGGGACAGAATCAGCTCCTACAATGAGCAGTTCTTC.

This clonotype was found many times. J is TRBJ2-3 and V is TRBV10-3; 9 bases match TRBD2. The CDR3 sequence is 16 residues long. J was trimmed by 0 bases and V by 6 bases; bases with no gene match: 7. Germline V gene sequence: CDR1 ENHRY, CDR2 SYGVKD. CDR3 protein: CAIRIRLAGSTDTQYF. CDR3 in DNA: TGTGCCATCAGGATACGGCTAGCGGGGAGCACAGATACGCAGTATTTT.

This chain connects TRBV4-1 to TRBJ1-5; 9 bases are a match to TRBD1. Germline trimming cut 3 bases from V and 5 bases from J; bases unmatched to any gene: 5. The V gene's germline CDR1 is MGHRA and CDR2 YSYEKL. The CDR3 runs 15 residues. CDR3 sequence: CASSQAGQGYQPQHF. The CDR3 bases are TGCGCCAGCAGCCAGGCCGGACAGGGGTATCAGCCCCAGCATTTT.

There are many counts of this clonotype. The chain is built from TRBV28 and TRBJ2-7; D remains ambiguous. CDR3 length: 15 residues. Between the trimmed V and J ends, which lost 5 bases and 2 bases, there was a span of 16 bases. The germline V gene has CDR1 MDHEN and CDR2 SYDVKM. The CDR3 region is CASSRPPSKTYEQYF. CDR3 nucleotide sequence: TGTGCCAGCAGTCGACCACCTTCAAAGACCTACGAGCAGTACTTC.

This clonotype occurred a few times. V usage is TRBV7-9 and J usage is TRBJ2-5; weak D call: TRBD1 (5 bases). This CDR3 is 12 amino acids long. The V end was cut by 8 bases, the J end by 2 bases, with 9 bases between. CDR1 is SEHNR and CDR2 is FQNEAQ in the germline V gene (reference sequence). The CDR3 nucleotides are TGTGCCAGCCGGACACCTCAAGAGACCCAGTACTTC. Translation gives CASRTPQETQYF.

This clonotype was observed at least ten times. The chain uses TRBV9 and TRBJ2-5; 8 positions agree with TRBD2. CDR1 and CDR2 (germline): SGDLS, YYNGEE. This CDR3 has 14 amino acids. J was trimmed by 2 bases and V by 2 bases; bases with no gene match: 2. CDR3 sequence: CASSVAGGQETQYF. CDR3 DNA: TGTGCCAGCAGCGTTGCGGGGGGACAAGAGACCCAGTACTTC.

This clonotype came up a few times. The CDR3 nucleotides are TGTGCCAGCAGAATAGGGAGCGGGTCACCCCTCCACTTT. This encodes CASRIGSGSPLHF. V usage is TRBV11-2 and J usage is TRBJ1-6; no definite D call. Germline values: CDR1 SGHAT, CDR2 FQNNGV. The CDR3 is 13 amino acids. Trimming stripped 6 bases from V and 10 bases from J, with 13 bases between.

The gene calls are TRBV4-1 and TRBJ2-5; no clear D gene. This CDR3 has 14 amino acids. Germline assignment: CDR1 MGHRA and CDR2 YSYEKL. V lost 1 base, J lost 1 base, and 7 bases lay in between. CDR3 in amino acids: CASSQVLLQETQYF. The CDR3 nucleotides read TGCGCCAGCAGCCAAGTACTGCTCCAAGAGACCCAGTACTTC.

With regard to this clonotype: A read error may be the cause here, since a much bigger clone is one base away. The chain uses TRBV7-8 and TRBJ2-1, with TRBD2 matching 7 bases. V lost 5 bases to trimming and J lost 8 bases; unmatched junction nucleotides: 9. This CDR3 spans 14 amino acids. The germline gives CDR1 SGHVS, CDR2 FQNEAQ. Here the CDR3 DNA reads TGTGCCAGCAGCGTCTCCGGGACTATAGATGAGCAGTTCTTC. This translates into CASSVSGTIDEQFF.

This clonotype was picked up many times. The chain joins TRBV29-1 to TRBJ1-2; D is uncertain. The germline gives CDR1 SQVTM, CDR2 ANQGSEA. V was pared by 2 bases and J by 6 bases, with 13 bases between. The CDR3 length is 13 residues. CDR3 region: CSVEKGIGDGYTF. The CDR3 nucleotides read TGCAGCGTTGAAAAGGGTATCGGCGATGGCTACACCTTC. The entire variable domain, with the rest obtained from reference TRBV29-1 and TRBJ1-2, is as follows: SAVISQKPSRDICQRGTSLTIQCQVDSQVTMMFWYRQQPGQSLTLIATANQGSEATYESGFVIDKFPISRPNLTFSTLTVSNMSPEDSSIYLCSVEKGIGDGYTFGSGTRLTVV.

The J gene is TRBJ1-1, the V gene TRBV5-6; weak D call: TRBD1 (5 bases). Germline CDR1 is SGHDT and CDR2 is YYEEEE. There are 14 residues in the CDR3. CDR3 DNA: TGTGCAAGCCGCGCGGGGGATAAGAACACTGAAGCTTTCTTT. Its translation: CASRAGDKNTEAFF.

There are many counts of this clonotype. V usage is TRBV12-3 or TRBV12-4 and J usage is TRBJ2-7; 7 bases line up with TRBD1. This CDR3 region has 14 residues. With 1 base clipped from V and 4 bases from J, the junction kept 4 bases outside the gene matches. The CDR3 sequence: CASSLGRGTYEQYF. CDR3 DNA sequence: TGTGCCAGCAGTTTAGGCAGGGGGACATACGAGCAGTACTTC.

Note on this clonotype: A read error is likely, as this CDR3 ends without the conserved phenylalanine or tryptophan. The V call is TRBV7-9, the J call TRBJ1-2; D is perhaps TRBD1 (5 bases). Germline V gives CDR1 SEHNR, CDR2 FQNEAQ (reference sequence). This CDR3 has 16 amino acids. Between the trimmed V and J ends, which lost 5 bases and 8 bases, there was a span of 24 bases. For the CDR3, the DNA is TGTGCCAGCAGCATCCTCCAGGCCGGGGCTCCGGGCGGCTACACCTTA. As protein: CASSILQAGAPGGYTL.

This clonotype was counted many times. This rearrangement joins TRBV7-9 to TRBJ1-3, with unresolved D. The V gene lost 3 bases and the J gene lost 1 base, with 10 bases spanning the gap. The germline gives CDR1 SEHNR, CDR2 FQNEAQ (reference sequence). This CDR3 region has 15 residues. The DNA for the CDR3 is TGTGCCAGCAGCTTGATTGAACAATCTGGAAACACCATATATTTT. This encodes CASSLIEQSGNTIYF.

There are many counts of this clonotype. CDR3 in amino acids: CASSLWSGNYEQYF. The CDR3 DNA sequence: TGTGCCAGCAGCTTATGGTCGGGTAACTACGAGCAGTACTTC. V and J are TRBV7-3 and TRBJ2-7; D is unclear. Between the trimmed V and J ends, which lost 2 bases and 3 bases, there was a span of 11 bases. CDR3 size: 14 residues. The germline V gene has CDR1 SGHTA and CDR2 FQGTGA.

In its sample, this clonotype was seen once. This may stem from a read error, because a much larger clone lies one nucleotide away. J is TRBJ2-7 and V is TRBV6-1; no clear D gene. Between the trimmed V and J ends, which lost 10 bases and 3 bases, there was a span of 16 bases. Looked up from germline, CDR1 is MNHNS and CDR2 is SASEGT. The CDR3 covers 13 residues. Here the CDR3 DNA reads TGTGCCACCAGACCCCAAAGGGTCTACGAGCAGTACTTC. It is translated as CATRPQRVYEQYF.

This clonotype was counted a few times. The rearrangement uses TRBV6-1 and TRBJ1-5; unclear D gene. V lost 4 bases to trimming and J lost 1 base, with 14 bases between them. This CDR3 spans 16 amino acids. Germline V gene data show CDR1 as MNHNS and CDR2 as SASEGT. This chain's CDR3 is CASSAPSGLSNQPQHF. The CDR3 DNA sequence: TGTGCCAGCAGTGCCCCCTCGGGATTAAGCAATCAGCCCCAGCATTTT.